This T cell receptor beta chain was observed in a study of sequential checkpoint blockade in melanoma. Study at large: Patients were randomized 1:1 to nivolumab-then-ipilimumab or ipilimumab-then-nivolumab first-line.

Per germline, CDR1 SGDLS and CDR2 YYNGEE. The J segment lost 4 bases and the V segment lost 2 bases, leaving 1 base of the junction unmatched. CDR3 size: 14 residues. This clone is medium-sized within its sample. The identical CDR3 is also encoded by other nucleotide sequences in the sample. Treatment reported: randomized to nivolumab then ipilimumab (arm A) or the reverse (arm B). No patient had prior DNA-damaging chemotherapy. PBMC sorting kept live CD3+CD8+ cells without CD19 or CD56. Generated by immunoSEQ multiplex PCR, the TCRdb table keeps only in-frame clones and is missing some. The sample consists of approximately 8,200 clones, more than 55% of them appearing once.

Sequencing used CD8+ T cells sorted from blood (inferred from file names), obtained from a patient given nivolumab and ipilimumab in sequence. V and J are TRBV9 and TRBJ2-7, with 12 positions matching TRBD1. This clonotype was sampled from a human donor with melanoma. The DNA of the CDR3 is TGTGCCAGCAGCGTGGGACAGGGGGCTTACGAGCAGTACTTC. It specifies CASSVGQGAYEQYF.